Below are 9 T cell receptor beta chains sequenced from a single sample in a study of spatial heterogeneity in lung cancer. Whole-study results and caveats: How many expanded intratumoral alpha and beta TCRs were present tracked the tumor mutation count, which was a count of nonsynonymous mutations.

The time point: sample taken at primary tumor resection. Their antigen targets remain unknown. Each CDR3 protein is one row after TCRdb ran MiXCR on the 5' RACE reads. The profile shows about 100,000 distinct CDR3 sequences, 4% to 4.5% of them singletons. The input for sequencing was lung tumor tissue, taken at surgery. Receptors originate from a male donor with early-stage non-small cell lung cancer.

This clonotype was counted only a few times. The V call is TRBV28, the J call TRBJ2-3; 11 nucleotides line up with TRBD2. Per the germline V gene, CDR1 is MDHEN and CDR2 is SYDVKM. There are 17 residues in the CDR3. The junction had 4 bases not matched to a gene; V was cut back by 0 bases and J by 2 bases. The CDR3 sequence is CASSLWGTSGNTDTQYF. CDR3 sequence (DNA): TGTGCCAGCAGTTTATGGGGGACTAGCGGAAACACAGATACGCAGTATTTT.

This clonotype has a count of ten or more. This chain connects TRBV20-1 to TRBJ2-1; 10 bases are shared with TRBD2. Trimming removed 1 base from V and 10 bases from J; junction bases left unmatched: 10. Germline CDR1 DFQATT, CDR2 SNEGSKA (reference sequence). The CDR3 extends over 15 amino acids. CDR3 DNA: TGCAGTGCTAGAGGGCTAGCGGGAGTCGGTCGGGAGCAGTTCTTC. Translated, it gives CSARGLAGVGREQFF.

Many counts were recorded for this clonotype. The chain recombines TRBV20-1 with TRBJ2-7; TRBD1 or TRBD2 may be the D gene (5 bases each). CDR1 and CDR2 from the germline V gene are DFQATT and SNEGSKA (reference sequence). The CDR3 loop spans 12 amino acids. V gave up 6 bases and J gave up 9 bases, with 18 bases separating them. CDR3 nucleotide sequence: TGCAGTGCCAACGACTACAGGATTTCGCAGTACTTC. Translating gives CSANDYRISQYF.

In its sample, this clonotype was seen many times. The chain joins TRBV5-1 to TRBJ2-3; no reliable D call. The CDR3 length is 13 residues. The ends were cut back, 4 bases at V and 2 bases at J, with 8 bases in the middle. Germline CDR1 and CDR2: SGHRS and YFSETQ. CDR3 sequence: CASSRIATDTQYF. The CDR3 DNA sequence: TGCGCCAGCAGCAGAATAGCCACAGATACGCAGTATTTT.

This clonotype was counted ten times or more. The rearrangement joins TRBV28 to TRBJ2-4; a weak D match, TRBD2 (5 bases). CDR1 is MDHEN and CDR2 is SYDVKM in the germline V gene. This CDR3 has 13 amino acids. V was pared by 6 bases and J by 3 bases, with 9 bases between. The CDR3 reads CASRGEVKNIQYF. The CDR3 DNA sequence: TGTGCCAGCAGGGGAGAGGTCAAAAACATTCAGTACTTC.

This clonotype appeared many times. The genes are TRBV10-1 and TRBJ2-7; D is unclear. V was clipped by 3 bases and J by 7 bases, with 13 bases between them. CDR3 size: 13 residues. Germline lookup yields CDR1 WNHNN and CDR2 SYGVQD (reference sequence). The chain's CDR3 is CASSDVASSEQYF. DNA for the CDR3: TGCGCCAGCAGTGATGTAGCTTCTTCTGAGCAGTACTTC.

This clonotype has at least ten counts. The chain joins TRBV29-1 to TRBJ1-1; 8 bases map to TRBD1. This CDR3 region has 12 residues. Trimming cost V 8 bases and J 6 bases; bases outside gene matches: 8. The germline V gene encodes CDR1 SQVTM and CDR2 ANQGSEA. The CDR3 coding sequence is TGCAGCTCAACAGGGGGGACTGCTGAAGCTTTCTTT. Amino acid sequence: CSSTGGTAEAFF.

A few counts support this clonotype. V usage is TRBV3-1 and J usage is TRBJ2-5; the match to TRBD1 covers 10 bases. Trimming took 1 base from V and 5 from J; bases not matched to a gene: 10. CDR1 LGHDT and CDR2 YNNKEL come from the germline V gene (reference sequence). The CDR3 has 17 residues. The CDR3 loop is CASSQVGGRDRGETQYF. The CDR3 DNA is TGTGCCAGCAGCCAAGTAGGGGGTAGGGACAGGGGTGAGACCCAGTACTTC.

This clonotype occurred many times. V and J are TRBV2 and TRBJ2-7; D ambiguous. Germline CDR1 and CDR2: SNHLY and FYNNEI. The CDR3 consists of 14 residues. Trimming left V 6 bases short and J 1 base short, with 13 bases between. The CDR3: CASSSTAGSYEQYF. The CDR3 nucleotides read TGTGCCAGCAGCTCCACGGCCGGGTCCTACGAGCAGTACTTC.